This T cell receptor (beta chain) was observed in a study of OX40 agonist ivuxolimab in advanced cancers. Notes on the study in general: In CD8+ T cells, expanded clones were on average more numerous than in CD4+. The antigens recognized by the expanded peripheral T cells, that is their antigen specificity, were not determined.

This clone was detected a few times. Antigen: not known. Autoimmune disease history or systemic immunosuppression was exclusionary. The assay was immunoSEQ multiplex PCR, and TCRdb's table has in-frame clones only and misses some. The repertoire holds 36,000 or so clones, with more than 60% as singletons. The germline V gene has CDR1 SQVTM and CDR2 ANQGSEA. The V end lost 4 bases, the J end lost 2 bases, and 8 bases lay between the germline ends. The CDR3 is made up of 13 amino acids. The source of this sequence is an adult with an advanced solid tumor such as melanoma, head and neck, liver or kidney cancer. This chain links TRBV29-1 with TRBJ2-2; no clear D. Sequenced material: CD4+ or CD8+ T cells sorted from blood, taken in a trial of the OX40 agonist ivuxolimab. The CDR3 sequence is CSVGLLNTGELFF. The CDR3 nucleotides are TGCAGCGTTGGTCTACTTAACACCGGGGAGCTGTTTTTT.